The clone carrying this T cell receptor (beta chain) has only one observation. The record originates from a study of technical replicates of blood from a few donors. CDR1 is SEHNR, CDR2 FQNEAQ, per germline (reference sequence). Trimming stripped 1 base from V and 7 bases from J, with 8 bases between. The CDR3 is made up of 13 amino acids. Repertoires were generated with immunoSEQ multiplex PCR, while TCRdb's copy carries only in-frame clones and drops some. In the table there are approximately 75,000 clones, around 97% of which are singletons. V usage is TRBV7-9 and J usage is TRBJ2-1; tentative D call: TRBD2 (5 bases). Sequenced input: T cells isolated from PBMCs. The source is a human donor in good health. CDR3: CASSLGPGNEQFF. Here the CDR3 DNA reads TGTGCCAGCAGCTTAGGACCGGGGAATGAGCAGTTCTTC.